This T cell receptor (beta chain) was sequenced for a study of spatial heterogeneity in lung cancer. The overall study: Sequencing covered available follow-up PBMC samples collected a median of roughly 2 years after resection.

Time point here: blood at routine non-recurrence follow-up after resection. Unsorted samples of tumor, nontumor lung or frozen PBMC had their whole RNA sequenced. Each CDR3 protein gets one entry after TCRdb re-called the 5' RACE reads with MiXCR. The sample carries roughly 120,000 distinct CDR3 sequences, 12% recorded once. At least ten counts were recorded for this clonotype. This CDR3 is 19 amino acids long. From germline, CDR1 is SGHNT and CDR2 YENEEA. V was pared by 5 bases and J by 0 bases, with 23 bases between. This sample comprised PBMCs, obtained at follow-up. The rearrangement links TRBV11-3 to TRBJ2-1; D perhaps matches TRBD2 (7 bases). The TCR was taken from a male donor with early-stage non-small cell lung cancer. The CDR3 region is CASSRSRGQATSSYNEQFF. The CDR3 DNA reads as TGTGCCAGCAGCCGCTCGCGGGGGCAAGCCACAAGCTCCTACAATGAGCAGTTCTTC. Complete variable domain (other parts from reference TRBV11-3 and TRBJ2-1): EAGVVQSPRYKIIEKKQPVAFWCNPISGHNTLYWYLQNLGQGPELLIRYENEEAVDDSQLPKDRFSAERLKGVDSTLKIQPAELGDSAVYLCASSRSRGQATSSYNEQFFGPGTRLTVL.